This section outlines one T cell receptor (beta chain) sequence together with its context. A read error may account for a junction end that differs from germline. The data derive from a study of blood T cells in healthy people across ages. Primed by a sample-barcoded 5' primer and a J-beta primer mix, a second PCR proceeded for roughly 7 to 11 cycles. A tag from a template-switch adaptor with 12 random nucleotides marked each cDNA molecule. TCRdb used MiXCR to reprocess the 5' RACE reads, holding one entry per CDR3 protein. The sample has 500,000 to 650,000 distinct CDR3 sequences; about 26% are singletons. There are 14 residues in the CDR3. In terms of origin and age, donors were healthy Caucasian individuals from Russia aged roughly 6 to 90. This sample was shared with a second study, whose subject was T cells of mothers and their children.

The specimen sequenced was blood. The chain joins TRBV12-3 or TRBV12-4 to TRBJ1-4; maybe TRBD1 (6 bases). The clonotype was recovered from a boy aged 2-9 years in good health. The CDR3: CASSLLGAREKLLF. The CDR3, as DNA: TGTGCCAGCAGTTTACTGGGGGCGCGTGAAAAACTGCTTTTT.